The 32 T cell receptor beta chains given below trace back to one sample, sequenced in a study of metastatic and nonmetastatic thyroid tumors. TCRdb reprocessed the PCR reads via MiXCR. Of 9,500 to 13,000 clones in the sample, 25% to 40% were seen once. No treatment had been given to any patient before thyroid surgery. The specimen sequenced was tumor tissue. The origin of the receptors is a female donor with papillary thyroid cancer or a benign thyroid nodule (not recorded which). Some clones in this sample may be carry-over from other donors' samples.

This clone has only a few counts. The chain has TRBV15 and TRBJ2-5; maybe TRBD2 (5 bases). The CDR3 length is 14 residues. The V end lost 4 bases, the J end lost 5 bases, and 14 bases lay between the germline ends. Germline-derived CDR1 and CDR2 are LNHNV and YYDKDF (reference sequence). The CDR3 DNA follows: TGTGCCACCAGCACCCGGACTGGCGGGGAGACCCAGTACTTC. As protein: CATSTRTGGETQYF.

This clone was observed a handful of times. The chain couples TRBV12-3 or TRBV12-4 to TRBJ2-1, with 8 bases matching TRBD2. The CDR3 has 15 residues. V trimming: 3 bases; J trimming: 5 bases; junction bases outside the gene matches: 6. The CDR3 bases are TGTGCCAGCAGTTTCCCAGCGGGGGTAGACAATGAGCAGTTCTTC. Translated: CASSFPAGVDNEQFF.

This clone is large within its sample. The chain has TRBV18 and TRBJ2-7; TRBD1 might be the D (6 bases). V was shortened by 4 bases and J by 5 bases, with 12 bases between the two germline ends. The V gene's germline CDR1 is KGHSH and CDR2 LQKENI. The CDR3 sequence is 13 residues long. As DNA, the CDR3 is TGTGCCAGCTCACTCAGGGGTGTGGACGAGCAGTACTTC. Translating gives CASSLRGVDEQYF.

CDR3 nucleotide sequence: TGTGCCAGCAGGTCATACGGACAGGGGCCCCTCCCAGATACGCAGTATTTT. Protein product: CASRSYGQGPLPDTQYF. This chain uses TRBV12-3 or TRBV12-4 with TRBJ2-3; 9 bases align to TRBD1. The CDR3 sequence is 17 residues long. Trimming cost V 6 bases and J 4 bases; bases outside gene matches: 14.

As DNA, the CDR3 is TGCGCCAGCAGCTCCGGGACAGGGGGCAATGAGGCTTTCTTT. This codes for CASSSGTGGNEAFF. This rearrangement joins TRBV5-1 to TRBJ1-1, with 12 bases lining up with TRBD1. The CDR3 spans 14 residues. V lost 3 bases and J lost 11; bases outside the gene matches: 8. The germline gives CDR1 SGHRS, CDR2 YFSETQ.

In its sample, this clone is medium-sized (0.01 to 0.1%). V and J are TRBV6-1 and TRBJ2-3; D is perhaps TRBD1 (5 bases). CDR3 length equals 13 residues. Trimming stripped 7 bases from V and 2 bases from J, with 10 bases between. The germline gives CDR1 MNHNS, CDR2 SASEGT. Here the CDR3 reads CASKQANTDTQYF. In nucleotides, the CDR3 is TGTGCCAGCAAACAGGCAAACACAGATACGCAGTATTTT.

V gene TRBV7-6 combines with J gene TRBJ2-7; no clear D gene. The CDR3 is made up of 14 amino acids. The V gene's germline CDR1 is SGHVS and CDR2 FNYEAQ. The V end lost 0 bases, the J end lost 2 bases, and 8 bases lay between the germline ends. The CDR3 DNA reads TGTGCCAGCAGCTTAGCCGGACCGACCTACGAGCAGTACTTC. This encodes CASSLAGPTYEQYF.

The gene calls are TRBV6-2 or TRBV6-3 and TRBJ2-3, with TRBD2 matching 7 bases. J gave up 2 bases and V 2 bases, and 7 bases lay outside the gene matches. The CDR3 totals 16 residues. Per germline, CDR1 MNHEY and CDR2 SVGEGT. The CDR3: CASSYTRSGATDTQYF. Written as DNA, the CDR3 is TGTGCCAGCAGTTACACGCGAAGCGGGGCCACAGATACGCAGTATTTT.

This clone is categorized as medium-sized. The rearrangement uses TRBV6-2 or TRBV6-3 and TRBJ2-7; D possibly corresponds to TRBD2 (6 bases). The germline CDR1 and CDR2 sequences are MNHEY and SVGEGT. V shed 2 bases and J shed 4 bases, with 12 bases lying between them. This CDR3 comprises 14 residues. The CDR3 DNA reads TGTGCCAGCAGTTACCGGGACTCTCCTTACGAGCAGTACTTC. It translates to CASSYRDSPYEQYF.

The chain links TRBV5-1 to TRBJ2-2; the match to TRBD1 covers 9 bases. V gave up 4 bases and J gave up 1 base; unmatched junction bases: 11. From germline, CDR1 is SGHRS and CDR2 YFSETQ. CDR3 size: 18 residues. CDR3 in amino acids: CASSLTPPTGGNTGELFF. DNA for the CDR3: TGCGCCAGCAGCCTCACACCGCCGACAGGGGGGAACACCGGGGAGCTGTTTTTT.

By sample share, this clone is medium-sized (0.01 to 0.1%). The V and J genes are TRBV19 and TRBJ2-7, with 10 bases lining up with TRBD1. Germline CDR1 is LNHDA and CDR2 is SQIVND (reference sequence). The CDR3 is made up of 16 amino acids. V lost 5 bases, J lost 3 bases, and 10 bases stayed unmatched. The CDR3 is CASSANRDRGGYEQYF. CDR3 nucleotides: TGTGCCAGTAGTGCAAACCGGGACAGGGGTGGCTACGAGCAGTACTTC.

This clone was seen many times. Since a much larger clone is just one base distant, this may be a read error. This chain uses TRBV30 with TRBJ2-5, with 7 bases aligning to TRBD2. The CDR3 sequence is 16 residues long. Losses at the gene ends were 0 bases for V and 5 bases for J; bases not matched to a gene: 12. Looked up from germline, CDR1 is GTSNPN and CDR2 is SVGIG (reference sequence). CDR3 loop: CAWSVGLAAEVETQYF. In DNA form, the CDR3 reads TGTGCCTGGAGTGTGGGGCTAGCGGCTGAGGTGGAGACCCAGTACTTC.

CDR3 protein: CASSQGRLSGVTDTQYF. CDR3 sequence (DNA): TGTGCCAGCAGCCAAGGTCGGCTTAGCGGGGTCACAGATACGCAGTATTTT. The chain links TRBV7-3 to TRBJ2-3; 8 positions match TRBD2. V lost 5 bases to trimming and J lost 2 bases; unmatched junction nucleotides: 12. The CDR3 contains 17 residues. CDR1 and CDR2 from the germline V gene are SGHTA and FQGTGA.

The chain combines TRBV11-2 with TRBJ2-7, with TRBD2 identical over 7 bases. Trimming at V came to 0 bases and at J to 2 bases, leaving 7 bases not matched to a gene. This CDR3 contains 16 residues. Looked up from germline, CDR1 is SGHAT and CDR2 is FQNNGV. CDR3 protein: CASSLEVPAGPYEQYF. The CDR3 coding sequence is TGTGCCAGCAGCTTAGAGGTCCCAGCGGGACCCTACGAGCAGTACTTC.

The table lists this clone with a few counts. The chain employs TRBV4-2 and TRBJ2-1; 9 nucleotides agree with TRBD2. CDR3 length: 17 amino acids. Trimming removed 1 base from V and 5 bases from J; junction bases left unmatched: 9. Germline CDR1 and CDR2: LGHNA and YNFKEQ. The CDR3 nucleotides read TGTGCCAGCAGCCAAGCCCCGGGACTAGCAATCGACAATGAGCAGTTCTTC. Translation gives CASSQAPGLAIDNEQFF.

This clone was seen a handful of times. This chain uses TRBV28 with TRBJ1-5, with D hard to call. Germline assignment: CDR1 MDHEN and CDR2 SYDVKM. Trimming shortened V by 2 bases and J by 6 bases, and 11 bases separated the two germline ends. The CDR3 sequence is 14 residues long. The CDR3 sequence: CASSLIPGSQPQHF. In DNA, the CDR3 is TGTGCCAGCAGTTTAATTCCGGGGTCTCAGCCCCAGCATTTT.

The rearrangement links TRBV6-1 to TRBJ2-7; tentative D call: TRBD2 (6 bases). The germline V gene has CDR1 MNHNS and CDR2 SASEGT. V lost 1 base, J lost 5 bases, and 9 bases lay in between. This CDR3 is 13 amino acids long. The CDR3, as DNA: TGTGCCAGCAGTGAAGGGGAGGTCCACGAGCAGTACTTC. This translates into CASSEGEVHEQYF.

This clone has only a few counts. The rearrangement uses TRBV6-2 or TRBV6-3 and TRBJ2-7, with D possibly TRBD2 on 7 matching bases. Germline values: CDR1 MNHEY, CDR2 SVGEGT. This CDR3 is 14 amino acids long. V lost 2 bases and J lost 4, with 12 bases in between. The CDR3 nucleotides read TGTGCCAGCAGTTACGGCGGGGGCGATTACGAGCAGTACTTC. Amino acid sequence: CASSYGGGDYEQYF.

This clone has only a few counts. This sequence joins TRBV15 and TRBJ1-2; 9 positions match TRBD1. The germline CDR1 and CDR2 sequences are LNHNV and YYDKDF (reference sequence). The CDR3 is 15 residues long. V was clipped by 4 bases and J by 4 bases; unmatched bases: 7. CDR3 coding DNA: TGTGCCACCAGCATGGGACAGGGAGTCGGCTATGGCTACACCTTC. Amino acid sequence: CATSMGQGVGYGYTF.

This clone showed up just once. CDR3 nucleotide sequence: TGCAGTGCTAGGGACTTCAACACCTACAATGAGCAGTTCTTC. It specifies CSARDFNTYNEQFF. The J gene is TRBJ2-1, the V gene TRBV20-1; TRBD2 is a possible D gene (5 bases). The CDR3 length is 14 residues. V lost 3 bases and J 2 bases, leaving 11 bases between the germline ends. Germline assignment: CDR1 DFQATT and CDR2 SNEGSKA (reference sequence).

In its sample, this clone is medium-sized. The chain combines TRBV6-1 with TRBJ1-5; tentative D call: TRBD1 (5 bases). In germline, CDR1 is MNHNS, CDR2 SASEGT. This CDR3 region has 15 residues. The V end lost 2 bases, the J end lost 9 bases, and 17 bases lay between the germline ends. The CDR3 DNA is TGTGCCAGCAGTGAAATGGGAGGGACCCTTGTGCCCCAGCATTTT. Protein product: CASSEMGGTLVPQHF.

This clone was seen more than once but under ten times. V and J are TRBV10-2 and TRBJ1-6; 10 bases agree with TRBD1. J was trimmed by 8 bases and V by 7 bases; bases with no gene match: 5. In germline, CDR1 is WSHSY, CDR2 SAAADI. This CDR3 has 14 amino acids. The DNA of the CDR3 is TGCGCCAGCATCCGGGACAGGGGCTATTCACCCCTCCACTTT. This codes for CASIRDRGYSPLHF.

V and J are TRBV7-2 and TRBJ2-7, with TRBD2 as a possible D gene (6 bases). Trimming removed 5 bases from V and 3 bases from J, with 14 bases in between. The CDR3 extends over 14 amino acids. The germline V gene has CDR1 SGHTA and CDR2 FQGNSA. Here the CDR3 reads CASSPGTGIYEQYF. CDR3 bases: TGTGCCAGCAGCCCGGGGACTGGAATCTACGAGCAGTACTTC.

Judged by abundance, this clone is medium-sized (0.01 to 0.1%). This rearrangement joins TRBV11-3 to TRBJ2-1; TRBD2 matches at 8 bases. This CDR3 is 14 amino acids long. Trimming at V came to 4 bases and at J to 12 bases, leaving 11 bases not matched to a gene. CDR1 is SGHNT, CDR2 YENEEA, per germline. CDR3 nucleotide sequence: TGTGCCAGCAGCTCCTCCGGGACTAGGATAAGGCAGTTCTTC. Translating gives CASSSSGTRIRQFF.

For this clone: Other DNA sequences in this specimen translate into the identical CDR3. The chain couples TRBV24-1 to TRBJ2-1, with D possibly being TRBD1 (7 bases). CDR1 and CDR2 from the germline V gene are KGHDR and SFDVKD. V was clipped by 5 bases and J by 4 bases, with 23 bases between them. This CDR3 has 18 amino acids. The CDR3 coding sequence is TGTGCCACCAGTGGGCCTAGAGTAGGGGGCGGGAAGTACAATGAGCAGTTCTTC. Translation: CATSGPRVGGGKYNEQFF.

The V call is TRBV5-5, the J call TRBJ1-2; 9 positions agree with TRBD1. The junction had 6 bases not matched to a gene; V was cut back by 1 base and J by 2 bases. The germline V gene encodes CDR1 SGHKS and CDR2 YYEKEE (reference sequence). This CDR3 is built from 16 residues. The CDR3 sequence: CASSLMWTGANYGYTF. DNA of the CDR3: TGTGCCAGCAGCTTGATGTGGACAGGGGCAAACTATGGCTACACCTTC.

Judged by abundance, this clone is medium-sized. The CDR3 region has the DNA TGTGCCAGCAGCCCCCTGGTAGCGGGAGGGCAAGAGCAGTACTTC. Translation gives CASSPLVAGGQEQYF. This chain connects TRBV6-2 or TRBV6-3 to TRBJ2-7, with TRBD2 matching over 11 bases. V was pared by 6 bases and J by 7 bases, with 11 bases of the junction left unmatched. This CDR3 has 15 amino acids. In germline, CDR1 is MNHEY, CDR2 SVGEGT.

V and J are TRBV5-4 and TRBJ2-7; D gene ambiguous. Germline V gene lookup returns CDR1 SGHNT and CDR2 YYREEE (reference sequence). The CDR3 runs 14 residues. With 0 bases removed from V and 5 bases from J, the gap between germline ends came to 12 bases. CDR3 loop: CASSLDGRRHEQYF. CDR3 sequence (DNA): TGTGCCAGCAGCTTGGATGGTAGGCGGCACGAGCAGTACTTC.

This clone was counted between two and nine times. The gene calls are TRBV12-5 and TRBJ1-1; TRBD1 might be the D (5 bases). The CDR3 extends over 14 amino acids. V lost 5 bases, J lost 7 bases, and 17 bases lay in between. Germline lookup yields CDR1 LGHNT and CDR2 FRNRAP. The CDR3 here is CASGPQAGYGEAFF. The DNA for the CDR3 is TGTGCTAGTGGTCCCCAGGCAGGGTACGGTGAAGCTTTCTTT.

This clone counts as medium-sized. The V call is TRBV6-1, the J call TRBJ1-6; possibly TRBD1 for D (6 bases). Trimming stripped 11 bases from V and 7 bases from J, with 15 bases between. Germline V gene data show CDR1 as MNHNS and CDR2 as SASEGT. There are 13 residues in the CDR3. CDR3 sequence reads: CAGATRGNSPLHF. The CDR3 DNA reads TGTGCCGGCGCAACTAGGGGGAATTCACCCCTCCACTTT.

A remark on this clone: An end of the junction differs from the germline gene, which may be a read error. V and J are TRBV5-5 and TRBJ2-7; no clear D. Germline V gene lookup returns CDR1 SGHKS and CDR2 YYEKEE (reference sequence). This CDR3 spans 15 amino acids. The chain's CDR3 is CSSSYLHLLYYEQYF. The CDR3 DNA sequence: TGTTCCAGCAGCTACCTACACCTGCTGTACTACGAGCAGTACTTC.

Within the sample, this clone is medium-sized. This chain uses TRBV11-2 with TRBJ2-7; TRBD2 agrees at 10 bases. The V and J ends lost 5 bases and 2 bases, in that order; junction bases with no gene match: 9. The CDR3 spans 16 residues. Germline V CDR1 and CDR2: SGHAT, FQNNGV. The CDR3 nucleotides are TGTGCCAGCAGCCCCTATAGGACTAGCGGACCCTACGAGCAGTACTTC. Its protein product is CASSPYRTSGPYEQYF.